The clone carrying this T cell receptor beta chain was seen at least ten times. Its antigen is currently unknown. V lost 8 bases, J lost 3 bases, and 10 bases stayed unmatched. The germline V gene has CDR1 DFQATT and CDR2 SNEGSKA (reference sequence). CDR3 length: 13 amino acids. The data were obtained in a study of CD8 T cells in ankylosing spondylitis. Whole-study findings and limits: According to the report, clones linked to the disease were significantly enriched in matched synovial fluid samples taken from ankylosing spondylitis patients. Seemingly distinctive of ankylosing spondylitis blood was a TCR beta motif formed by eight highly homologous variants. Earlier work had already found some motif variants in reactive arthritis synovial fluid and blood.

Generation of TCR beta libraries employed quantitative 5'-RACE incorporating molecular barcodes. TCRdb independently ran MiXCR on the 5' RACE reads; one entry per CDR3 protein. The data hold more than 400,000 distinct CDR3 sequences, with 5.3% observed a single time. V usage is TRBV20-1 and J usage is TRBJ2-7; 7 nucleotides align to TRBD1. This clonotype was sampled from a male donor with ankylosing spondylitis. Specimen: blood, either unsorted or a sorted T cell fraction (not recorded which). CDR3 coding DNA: TGCAGTACACCGACAGGGACAAACTACGAGCAGTACTTC. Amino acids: CSTPTGTNYEQYF.